The clone carrying this TCR beta chain was seen at least ten times. Antigen unknown. Germline V gene lookup returns CDR1 DFQATT and CDR2 SNEGSKA (reference sequence). The CDR3 spans 14 residues. These data come from a study of neurological immune-mediated disorders. Study-wide results and limits: The greatest TCR clonal expansion occurred in HTLV-1-associated myelopathy and the least in multiple sclerosis, which fell below healthy controls. No sharing of CDR3 amino acid sequences was observed among expanded clones across subjects, suggesting private repertoires in all groups.

Indicated time point: longitudinal time-point 3. Unsorted libraries were prepared from 2 million PBMCs held at -80 C. Template-switch 5'RACE cDNA synthesis added a 10-nucleotide unique molecular identifier. TCRdb passed the 5' RACE reads through MiXCR, listing each CDR3 protein once. In the table there are more than 95,000 distinct CDR3 sequences, under 14% of which are singletons. Sequencing was carried out using PBMCs. The receptor comes from a female donor with HTLV-1-associated myelopathy (HAM/TSP). The V gene is TRBV20-1, the J gene TRBJ1-3, with 11 bases fitting TRBD1. As DNA, the CDR3 is TGCAGCGTCAGGACAGGGGGCACTGGAAACACCATATATTTT. Protein product: CSVRTGGTGNTIYF.